This TCR beta chain was retrieved from a study of T-cell reconstitution after alpha-beta-depleted transplantation in children. The ends lost 1 base at V and 3 bases at J; junction bases unmatched: 4. Germline-derived CDR1 and CDR2 are SGHRS and YFSETQ. The CDR3 covers 15 residues. This clonotype was observed a few times. As it was prepared, the TCRbeta library received unique molecular identifiers. TCRdb reprocessed the PCR reads with MiXCR, giving one entry per CDR3 protein. The sample yields about 130,000 distinct CDR3 sequences, 8.5% to 10% seen once. V is TRBV5-1 and J is TRBJ2-3, with 8 nucleotides matching TRBD2. The specimen comprised PBMCs, mostly from graft donor cells, sampled 180 days after TCRalphabeta/CD19-depleted stem cell transplant. The sequence came from a girl under three years old who had a stem cell transplant for combined immunodeficiency, so the T cells may come from the graft donor. The CDR3 DNA sequence: TGCGCCAGCAGCTTGCAGAGCGGGAGTACAGATACGCAGTATTTT. This translates into CASSLQSGSTDTQYF.